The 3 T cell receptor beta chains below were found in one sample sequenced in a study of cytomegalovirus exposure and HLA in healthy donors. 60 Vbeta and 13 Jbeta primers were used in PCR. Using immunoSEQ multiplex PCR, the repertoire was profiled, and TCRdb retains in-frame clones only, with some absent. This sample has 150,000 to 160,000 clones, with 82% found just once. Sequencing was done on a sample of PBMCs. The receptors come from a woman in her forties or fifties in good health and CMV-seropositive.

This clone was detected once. The CDR3 DNA reads as TGTGCCAGCTCATTGCCAGGGAACACCATATATTTT. Translating it yields CASSLPGNTIYF. The chain recombines TRBV18 with TRBJ1-3, with D maybe TRBD1 (5 bases). The CDR3 has 12 residues. V was clipped by 5 bases and J by 7 bases, with 9 bases between them. The V gene's germline CDR1 is KGHSH and CDR2 LQKENI.

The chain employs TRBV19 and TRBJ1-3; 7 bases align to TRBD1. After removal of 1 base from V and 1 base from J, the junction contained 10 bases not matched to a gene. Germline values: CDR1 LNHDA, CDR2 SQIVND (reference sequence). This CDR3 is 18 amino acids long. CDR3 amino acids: CASSIVIRDRVSGNTIYF. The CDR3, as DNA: TGTGCCAGTAGTATAGTAATCCGGGACAGAGTTTCTGGAAACACCATATATTTT.

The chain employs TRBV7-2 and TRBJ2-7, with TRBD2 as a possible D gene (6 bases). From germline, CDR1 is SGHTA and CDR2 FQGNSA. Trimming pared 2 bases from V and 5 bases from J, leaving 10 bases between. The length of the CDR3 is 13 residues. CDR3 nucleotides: TGTGCCAGCAGCTTATATTGGAGGGACGAGCAGTACTTC. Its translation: CASSLYWRDEQYF.